Listed here is a single T cell receptor beta chain. This specimen comes from a study of T cells in localized non-small cell lung cancer. Libraries were prepared by immunoSEQ multiplex PCR; TCRdb keeps only in-frame clonotypes and omits some of them. The table shows some 27,000 clones, with 85% to 90% occurring only once. Germline-derived CDR1 and CDR2 are MNHEY and SMNVEV (reference sequence). V gave up 3 bases and J gave up 7 bases; unmatched junction bases: 13. The CDR3 has 16 residues. The sample here was peripheral blood, taken before any cancer treatment. This chain joins TRBV27 and TRBJ1-2; 8 positions agree with TRBD1. The TCR sequence derives from a female donor older than 55 with stage III squamous cell lung carcinoma. DNA of the CDR3: TGTGCCAGCAGTTTTTTTCCCACCGACAGGGGCGGTGGCTACACCTTC. It yields the protein CASSFFPTDRGGGYTF.